A selection of T cell receptor beta chains follows, all from one sample in a study of shared clonotypes between healthy human individuals. Sequencing used immunoSEQ multiplex PCR; TCRdb keeps in-frame clones, though not all of them. The table includes about 690,000 clones, about 92% detected once. The source material was memory CD8+ T cells from PBMCs. All receptors derive from a man aged 18 to 30 in good health. Some clones in this sample may be carry-over from other donors' samples. CDR3s include the opening cysteine and the closing phenylalanine or tryptophan. The D gene is left open where the match is weak. Clone size is stated in some rows and not others, as once, few, many or a class when expanded.

size: .
D: .
J: TRBJ2-1
length: 10
V: TRBV25-1
CDR3: CARDRDSLFF
DNA: TGTGCCAGGGATCGGGACTCGCTATTCTTC

size: .
D: .
J: TRBJ2-7
length: 15
V: TRBV7-6
CDR3: CASSGGRGDSYEQYF
DNA: TGTGCCAGCAGCGGTGGAAGGGGGGACTCCTACGAGCAGTACTTC

size: .
D: .
J: TRBJ2-5
length: 16
V: TRBV10-2
CDR3: CASSITTGVPLETQYF
DNA: TGCGCCAGCAGCATTACGACGGGAGTTCCGCTAGAGACCCAGTACTTC

size: once
D: TRBD2
J: TRBJ2-5
length: 17
V: TRBV11-2
CDR3: CASSLLVTVAGGETQYF
DNA: TGTGCCAGCAGCTTATTGGTTACCGTAGCGGGAGGAGAGACCCAGTACTTC

size: once
D: TRBD1
J: TRBJ2-5
length: 15
V: TRBV19
CDR3: CASSPRTGSGETQYF
DNA: TGTGCCAGTAGTCCTCGGACAGGGTCTGGGGAGACCCAGTACTTC

size: .
D: .
J: TRBJ2-1
length: 17
V: TRBV4-3
CDR3: CASSQVPRAGRYNEQFF
DNA: TGCGCCAGCAGCCAAGTACCCCGGGCAGGGAGGTACAATGAGCAGTTCTTC

size: .
D: TRBD2
J: TRBJ2-7
length: 20
V: TRBV28
CDR3: CASSWEGFGLAGGPSDEQYF
DNA: TGTGCCAGCAGTTGGGAGGGGTTTGGCCTAGCGGGAGGGCCCTCCGACGAGCAGTACTTC

size: .
D: .
J: TRBJ1-3
length: 16
V: TRBV9
CDR3: CASSPSRQGTGNTIYF
DNA: TGTGCCAGCAGCCCCTCGCGGCAGGGGACAGGAAACACCATATATTTT

size: .
D: TRBD2
J: TRBJ2-7
length: 19
V: TRBV10-2
CDR3: CASSAGGGTILPGSYEQYF
DNA: TGCGCCAGCAGTGCCGGCGGCGGGACTATCCTCCCAGGCTCCTACGAGCAGTACTTC

size: .
D: .
J: TRBJ2-6
length: 17
V: TRBV14
CDR3: CASSQDGVRSGANVLTF
DNA: TGTGCCAGCAGCCAAGATGGGGTACGCTCTGGGGCCAACGTCCTGACTTTC

size: .
D: TRBD1
J: TRBJ1-5
length: 14
V: TRBV9
CDR3: CASSQGGTNQPQHF
DNA: TGTGCCAGCAGCCAGGGGGGGACTAATCAGCCCCAGCATTTT

size: .
D: TRBD2
J: TRBJ2-2
length: 17
V: TRBV2
CDR3: CASSWTSGDSNTGELFF
DNA: TGTGCCAGCAGTTGGACTAGCGGGGATTCGAACACCGGGGAGCTGTTTTTT

size: .
D: TRBD1
J: TRBJ1-5
length: 15
V: TRBV2
CDR3: CASSDSRGLVQPQHF
DNA: TGTGCCAGCAGTGATTCCAGGGGGCTAGTACAGCCCCAGCATTTT

size: .
D: .
J: TRBJ1-2
length: 15
V: TRBV19
CDR3: CASSDPDSSNYGYTF
DNA: TGTGCCAGTAGTGACCCGGACAGTTCTAACTATGGCTACACCTTC

size: once
D: .
J: TRBJ1-5
length: 15
V: TRBV19
CDR3: CASKVFWGGNQPQHF
DNA: TGTGCCAGTAAGGTCTTTTGGGGCGGCAATCAGCCCCAGCATTTT